This T cell receptor beta chain was identified in a study of a mutant IDH1 vaccine in newly diagnosed glioma. Whole-study context: Before enrollment, the patients had been treated with radiotherapy alone, temozolomide alone, or both together. Most of them had received both.

TCRdb keeps only in-frame clones here, not all; method: immunoSEQ multiplex PCR. Of about 92,000 clones in the sample, over 75% were seen once. Time point specified: baseline, week 1 (first vaccination visit). Treatment given: pre-vaccination baseline after standard-of-care therapy. The V gene end was trimmed by 7 bases and the J gene end by 1 base; junction bases not matched to a gene: 7. Germline CDR1 MNHNY, CDR2 SVGAGI (reference sequence). The CDR3 extends over 15 amino acids. This TCR came from a man aged 40-55 years with glioma. The source was PBMCs, collected from a glioma patient treated with radiotherapy, temozolomide or both. V gene TRBV6-6 combines with J gene TRBJ2-3; 8 bases map to TRBD1. The CDR3 region is CASTPPGGGTDTQYF. The CDR3, as DNA: TGTGCCAGCACCCCCCCAGGGGGCGGCACAGATACGCAGTATTTT.